The TCR beta chain described here comes from a study of shared clonotypes between healthy human individuals. Notes on this clone: Its antigen is currently unknown.

Broader study findings: Only blood samples were collected, and tissue repertoires likely differ.

CD45RO-negative CD8 cells positively selected for CCR7 made up the naive population, which excluded terminally differentiated effector memory CD45RA+ cells. Sequenced by immunoSEQ multiplex PCR; TCRdb stores in-frame clones only, minus some. This table has some 2,000,000 clones, about 95% appearing once. Germline CDR1 and CDR2: SEHNR and FQNEAQ (reference sequence). V lost 5 bases to trimming and J lost 4 bases; unmatched junction nucleotides: 8. The CDR3 contains 14 residues. The rearrangement uses TRBV7-9 and TRBJ2-7; 7 nucleotides agree with TRBD1. The sequencing input was naive CD8+ T cells sorted from blood. This TCR came from a man aged 18 to 29 in good health. The CDR3: CASSPWGQSYEQYF. CDR3 sequence (DNA): TGTGCCAGCAGCCCATGGGGACAGTCGTACGAGCAGTACTTC.